This TCR beta chain was captured in a study of preoperative IRX-2 immunotherapy in early breast cancer (dated by TCRdb to 2018 to 2020). The treatment or condition label here, explained by the study, means: preoperative locoregional IRX-2 cytokine immunotherapy. The samples were obtained from a phase Ib study that tested preoperative, locoregional IRX-2 cytokine immunotherapy designed to prime immune responses. Before surgery, IRX-2 was given to the donors, who were patients with early-stage breast cancer. Remarks on this clone: Its antigen specificity is not known. No base quality information exists; no much larger clone differs at one position.

Its CDR3 holds 14 amino acids, cysteine through phenylalanine. Here the CDR3 DNA is all that survives: 42 bases in frame from base 1. Per the germline V gene, SGHTA is the CDR1 and FQGNSA is the CDR2. V gives up 5 bases and J gives up 6 bases, and the segment between their germline ends measures 14 bases. Library prep was done by the immunoSEQ multiplex PCR assay. Imported from immuneACCESS, the table was reduced by TCRdb to in-frame sequences with V and J called. These copies leave out some clones; in studies compared against another copy, an unresolved V gene accounts for under half, and the cause of the remainder is not known. The sample table records about 62,000 clones; roughly 94% of these occur just once. The ten largest clones represent approximately 1.8% of the sample.

The chain is made from TRBV7-2 and TRBJ2-1; 6 matching bases give a weak D call of TRBD1. The receptor comes from a human donor with breast cancer. The sample was gathered from a patient treated with IRX-2 immunotherapy. The DNA is as follows: TGTGCCAGCAGCAGCCACCGACAGGCCAATGAGCAGTTCTTC. Its protein product is CASSSHRQANEQFF. When the CDR3 is completed using the reference TRBV7-2 and TRBJ2-1 genes on either side, the full variable domain is GAGVSQSPSNKVTEKGKDVELRCDPISGHTALYWYRQSLGQGLEFLIYFQGNSAPDKSGLPSDRFSAERTGGSVSTLTIQRTQQEDSAVYLCASSSHRQANEQFFGPGTRLTVL.